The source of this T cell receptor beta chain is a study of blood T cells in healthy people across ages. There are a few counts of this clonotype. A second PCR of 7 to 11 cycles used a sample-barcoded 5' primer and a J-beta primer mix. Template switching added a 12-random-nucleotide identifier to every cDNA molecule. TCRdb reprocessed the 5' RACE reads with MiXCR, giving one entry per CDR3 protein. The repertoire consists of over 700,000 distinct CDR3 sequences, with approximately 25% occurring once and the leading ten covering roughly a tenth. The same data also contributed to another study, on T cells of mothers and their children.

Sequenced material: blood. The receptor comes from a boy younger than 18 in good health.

The CDR3 reads CASRLTSVPTDTQYF. CDR3 DNA: TGCGCCAGCAGGCTCACTAGCGTACCCACAGATACGCAGTATTTT. The gene calls are TRBV5-1 and TRBJ2-3; 7 positions match TRBD2. CDR1 and CDR2 (germline): SGHRS, YFSETQ. The trim removed 5 bases at V and 2 bases at J, leaving 8 bases unmatched. CDR3 length: 15 residues.